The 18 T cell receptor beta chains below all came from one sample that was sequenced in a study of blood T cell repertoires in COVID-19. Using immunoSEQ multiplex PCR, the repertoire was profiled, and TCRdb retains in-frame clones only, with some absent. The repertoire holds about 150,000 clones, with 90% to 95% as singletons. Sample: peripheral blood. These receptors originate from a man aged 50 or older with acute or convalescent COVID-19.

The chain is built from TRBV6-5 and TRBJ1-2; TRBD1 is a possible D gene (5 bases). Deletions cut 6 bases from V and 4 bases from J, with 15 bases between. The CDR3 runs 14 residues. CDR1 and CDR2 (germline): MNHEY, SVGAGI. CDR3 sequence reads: CASSPRGVGYGYTF. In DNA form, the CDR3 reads TGTGCCAGCAGCCCGCGGGGGGTCGGCTATGGCTACACCTTC.

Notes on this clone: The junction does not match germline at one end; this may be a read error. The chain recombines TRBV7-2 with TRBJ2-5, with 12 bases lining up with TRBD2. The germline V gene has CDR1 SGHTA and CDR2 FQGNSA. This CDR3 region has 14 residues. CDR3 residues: CASSLAGGMETQYF. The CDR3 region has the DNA TGTGCCAGCAGCCTAGCGGGGGGGATGGAGACCCAGTACTTC.

The CDR3 coding sequence is TGTGCCAGCAGCTTAGCGGGACTAGCGGGAGTTTCTGAGCAGTTCTTC. This sequence encodes CASSLAGLAGVSEQFF. The chain couples TRBV7-7 to TRBJ2-1; 14 nucleotides match TRBD2. The CDR3 extends over 16 amino acids. Germline lookup yields CDR1 SSHAT and CDR2 FNYEAQ (reference sequence). J was trimmed by 9 bases and V by 0 bases; bases with no gene match: 4.

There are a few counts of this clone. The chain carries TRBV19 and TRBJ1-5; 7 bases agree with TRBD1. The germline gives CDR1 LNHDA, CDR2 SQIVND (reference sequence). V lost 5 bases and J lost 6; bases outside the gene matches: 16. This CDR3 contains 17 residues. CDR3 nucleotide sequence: TGTGCCAGTAGTCCGACCACTTTCAGGGGGATCGGTCAGCCCCAGCATTTT. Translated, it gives CASSPTTFRGIGQPQHF. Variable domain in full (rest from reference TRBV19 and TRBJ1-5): DGGITQSPKYLFRKEGQNVTLSCEQNLNHDAMYWYRQDPGQGLRLIYYSQIVNDFQKGDIAEGYSVSREKKESFPLTVTSAQKNPTAFYLCASSPTTFRGIGQPQHFGDGTRLSIL.

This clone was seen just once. The CDR3 spells CASSEPRGYEGNTIYF. The CDR3 DNA follows: TGTGCCAGCAGTGAACCCAGGGGGTATGAGGGAAACACCATATATTTT. This rearrangement joins TRBV6-1 to TRBJ1-3; 7 positions match TRBD1. The length of the CDR3 is 16 residues. Germline lookup yields CDR1 MNHNS and CDR2 SASEGT. V lost 2 bases and J lost 4; bases outside the gene matches: 8.

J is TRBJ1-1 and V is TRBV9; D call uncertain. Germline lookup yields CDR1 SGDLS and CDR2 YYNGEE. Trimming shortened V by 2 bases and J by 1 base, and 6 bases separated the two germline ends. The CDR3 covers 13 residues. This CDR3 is CASSVSGNTEAFF. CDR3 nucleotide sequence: TGTGCCAGCAGCGTTTCGGGGAACACTGAAGCTTTCTTT.

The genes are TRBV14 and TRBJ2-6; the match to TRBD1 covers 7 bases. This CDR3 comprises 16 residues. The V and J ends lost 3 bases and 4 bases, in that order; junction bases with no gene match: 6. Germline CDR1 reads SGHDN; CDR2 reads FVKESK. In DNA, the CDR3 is TGTGCCAGCAGCCAGGAAACAGGGGCCGGGGCCAACGTCCTGACTTTC. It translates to CASSQETGAGANVLTF.

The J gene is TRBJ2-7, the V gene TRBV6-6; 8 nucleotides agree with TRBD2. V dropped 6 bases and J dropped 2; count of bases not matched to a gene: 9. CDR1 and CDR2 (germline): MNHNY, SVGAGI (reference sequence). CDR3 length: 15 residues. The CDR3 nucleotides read TGTGCCAGCAGCCCCGGAAGTAGCGGGACCTACGAGCAGTACTTC. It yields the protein CASSPGSSGTYEQYF.

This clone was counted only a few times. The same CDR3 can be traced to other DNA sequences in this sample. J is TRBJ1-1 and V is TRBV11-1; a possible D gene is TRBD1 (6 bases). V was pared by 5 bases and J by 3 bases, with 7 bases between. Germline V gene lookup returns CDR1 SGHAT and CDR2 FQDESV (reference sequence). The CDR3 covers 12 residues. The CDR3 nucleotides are TGTGCCAGCAGCCACAGGGACACTGAAGCTTTCTTT. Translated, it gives CASSHRDTEAFF.

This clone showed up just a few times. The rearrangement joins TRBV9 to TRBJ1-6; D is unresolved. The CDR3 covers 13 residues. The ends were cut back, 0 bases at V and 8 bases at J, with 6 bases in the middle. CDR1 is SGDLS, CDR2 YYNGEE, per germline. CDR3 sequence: CASSVVGDSPLHF. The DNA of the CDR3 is TGTGCCAGCAGCGTAGTCGGGGATTCACCCCTCCACTTT.

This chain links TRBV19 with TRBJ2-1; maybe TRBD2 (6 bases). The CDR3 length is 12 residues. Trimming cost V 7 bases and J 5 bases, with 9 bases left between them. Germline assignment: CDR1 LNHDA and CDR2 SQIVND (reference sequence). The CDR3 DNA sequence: TGTGCCAGTAAGGGACTGGACAATGAGCAGTTCTTC. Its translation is CASKGLDNEQFF.

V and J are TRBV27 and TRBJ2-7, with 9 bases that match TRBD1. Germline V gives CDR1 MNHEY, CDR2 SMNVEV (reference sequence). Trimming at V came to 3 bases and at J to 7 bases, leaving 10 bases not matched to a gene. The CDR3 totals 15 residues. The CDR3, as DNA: TGTGCCAGCAGTTTTGCGGGACAGGGTCTTTGGGAGCAGTACTTC. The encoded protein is CASSFAGQGLWEQYF.

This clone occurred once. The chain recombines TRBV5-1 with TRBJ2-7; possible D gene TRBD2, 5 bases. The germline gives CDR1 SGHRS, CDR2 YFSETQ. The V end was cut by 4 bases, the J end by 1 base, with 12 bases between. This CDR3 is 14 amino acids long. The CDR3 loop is CASSVGSPSYEQYF. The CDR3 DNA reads TGCGCCAGCAGCGTGGGGAGTCCTTCCTACGAGCAGTACTTC.

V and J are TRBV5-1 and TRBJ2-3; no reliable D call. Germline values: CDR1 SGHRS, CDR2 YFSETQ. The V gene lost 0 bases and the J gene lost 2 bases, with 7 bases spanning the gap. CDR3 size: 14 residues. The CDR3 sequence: CASSLGQYTDTQYF. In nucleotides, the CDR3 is TGCGCCAGCAGCTTGGGTCAGTACACAGATACGCAGTATTTT.

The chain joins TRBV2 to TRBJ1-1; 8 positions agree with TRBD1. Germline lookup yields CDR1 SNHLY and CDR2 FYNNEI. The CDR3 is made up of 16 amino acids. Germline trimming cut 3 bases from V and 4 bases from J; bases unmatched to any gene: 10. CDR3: CASSDPGTGDLTEAFF. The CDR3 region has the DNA TGTGCCAGCAGTGATCCCGGGACAGGAGATCTCACTGAAGCTTTCTTT.

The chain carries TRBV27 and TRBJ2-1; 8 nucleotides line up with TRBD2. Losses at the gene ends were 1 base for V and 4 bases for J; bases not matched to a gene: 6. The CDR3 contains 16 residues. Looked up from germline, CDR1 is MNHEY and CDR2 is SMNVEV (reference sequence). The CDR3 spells CASSLFLAGLYNEQFF. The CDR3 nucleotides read TGTGCCAGCAGTTTATTCCTAGCGGGCCTTTACAATGAGCAGTTCTTC.

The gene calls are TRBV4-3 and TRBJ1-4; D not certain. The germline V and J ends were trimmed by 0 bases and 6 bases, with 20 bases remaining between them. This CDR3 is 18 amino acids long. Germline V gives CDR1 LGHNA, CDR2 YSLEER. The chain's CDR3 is CASSQDRSALLRDEKLFF. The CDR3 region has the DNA TGCGCCAGCAGCCAAGATCGTTCCGCCCTCCTCCGGGATGAAAAACTGTTTTTT.

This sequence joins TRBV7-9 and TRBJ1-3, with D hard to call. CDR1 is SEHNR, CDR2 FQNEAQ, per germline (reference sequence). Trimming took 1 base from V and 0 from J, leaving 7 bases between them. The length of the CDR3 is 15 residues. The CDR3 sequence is CASSLGGVSGNTIYF. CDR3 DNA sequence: TGTGCCAGCAGCTTAGGCGGGGTCTCTGGAAACACCATATATTTT.